This record concerns one T cell receptor (beta chain) sequence. Antigen unknown. Primers for the PCR totalled 60 Vbeta and 13 Jbeta. Assay: immunoSEQ multiplex PCR; the TCRdb copy retains only in-frame clones and omits some. This repertoire includes 150,000 to 200,000 clones. This record comes from a study of cytomegalovirus exposure and HLA in healthy donors. Findings of the study overall: Accurate prediction of HLA-A and HLA-B alleles (for most subjects) was reportedly achieved from TCR beta sequences.

Germline-derived CDR1 and CDR2 are MNHEY and SMNVEV (reference sequence). The CDR3 is 13 residues long. V was clipped by 0 bases and J by 3 bases, with 6 bases between them. Sequences were obtained from PBMCs. This TCR derives from a man younger than 45 in good health and CMV-seronegative. The V and J genes are TRBV27 and TRBJ2-7; D is undetermined. CDR3 bases: TGTGCCAGCAGTTTATCTCAGGTCTACGAGCAGTACTTC. This codes for CASSLSQVYEQYF.